This T cell receptor beta chain was profiled in a study of blood T cells in healthy people across ages. Study results and limitations: Total diversity from one million sequenced T cells was likely underestimated. With age, beta diversity per million T cells declined roughly linearly, significantly by roughly 40.

As to this clonotype: Its matching antigen is unknown.

Primed by a sample-barcoded 5' primer and a J-beta primer mix, a second PCR proceeded for roughly 6 to 12 cycles. TCRdb independently ran MiXCR on the 5' RACE reads; one entry per CDR3 protein. The table records 450,000 to 600,000 distinct CDR3 sequences, about 28% of them present only once. The CDR3 consists of 18 residues. Germline loops: CDR1 MGHDK, CDR2 SYGVNS. The V gene lost 7 bases and the J gene lost 2 bases, with 27 bases spanning the gap. These data also formed part of another study, on T cells of mothers and their children. As that study records: Amplification in the second PCR used the M1S primer, which added sample barcodes and 2-4 random nucleotides. Every mother supplied over 10 million TCR beta CDR3 reads and every child a few million.

The chain couples TRBV25-1 to TRBJ2-7, with D perhaps TRBD1 (11 bases). The source is a boy between 2 and 10 years old in good health. Sequences were obtained from blood. CDR3 nucleotides: TGTGCCAGCACGGGACAGGGGGTGATAGCGGGAGGCCCCTACGAGCAGTACTTC. It yields the protein CASTGQGVIAGGPYEQYF.